The source of this T cell receptor (beta chain) is a study of blood T cell repertoires in COVID-19. Turning to the study itself: Both acute and convalescent COVID-19 samples were obtained from the United States, Italy and Spain. Sources were T cells, B-cell-depleted T cells, or PBMCs; the material itself was cDNA or gDNA.

Germline assignment: CDR1 LGHDT and CDR2 YNNKEL (reference sequence). The length of the CDR3 is 17 residues. V shed 0 bases, J shed 4 bases, and the junction held 3 bases outside the gene matches. Libraries were prepared by immunoSEQ multiplex PCR; TCRdb keeps only in-frame clonotypes and omits some of them. The sample lists approximately 230,000 clones; 70% to 85% were seen once. V is TRBV3-1 (or the pseudogene TRBV3-2) and J is TRBJ2-1, with TRBD2 matching 13 bases. Sequencing used peripheral blood. The TCR was taken from a woman aged 80 or over with active or convalescent COVID-19. CDR3 nucleotide sequence: TGTGCCAGCAGCCAAGAGACTAGCGGGGGGAGGTACAATGAGCAGTTCTTC. It translates to CASSQETSGGRYNEQFF.